One and the same sample provided the 30 T cell receptor beta chains below, sequenced in a study of shared clonotypes between healthy human individuals. Profiled with immunoSEQ multiplex PCR; TCRdb holds only in-frame clones, not every one. In the table there are approximately 510,000 clones, around 79% of which are singletons. Sequences were obtained from PBMCs. Source of these receptors: a woman aged 35 to 49 in good health. Some clones in this sample may be carry-over from other donors' samples.

The rearrangement joins TRBV5-1 to TRBJ2-1; perhaps TRBD2 as D (6 bases). The length of the CDR3 is 15 residues. Germline V gene lookup returns CDR1 SGHRS and CDR2 YFSETQ. V lost 4 bases and J 2 bases, leaving 13 bases between the germline ends. CDR3 bases: TGCGCCAGCAGCCAGGCGGGGAACACCTACAATGAGCAGTTCTTC. Translation: CASSQAGNTYNEQFF. The full variable domain, its missing parts supplied by reference TRBV5-1 and TRBJ2-1, is KAGVTQTPRYLIKTRGQQVTLSCSPISGHRSVSWYQQTPGQGLQFLFEYFSETQRNKGNFPGRFSGRQFSNSRSEMNVSTLELGDSALYLCASSQAGNTYNEQFFGPGTRLTVL.

This sequence joins TRBV15 and TRBJ2-1, with 13 bases lining up with TRBD2. This CDR3 has 17 amino acids. The germline V gene encodes CDR1 LNHNV and CDR2 YYDKDF (reference sequence). The V and J ends lost 0 bases and 4 bases, in that order; junction bases with no gene match: 3. The CDR3 DNA reads TGTGCCACCAGCAGAGAGGGACTAGCGGGGAATTACAATGAGCAGTTCTTC. It is translated as CATSREGLAGNYNEQFF.

In this sample, this clone turned up many times. The chain couples TRBV7-2 to TRBJ1-4; D perhaps matches TRBD1 (6 bases). The CDR3 is made up of 17 amino acids. Germline values: CDR1 SGHTA, CDR2 FQGNSA. V was cut by 2 bases and J by 5 bases, with 18 bases left in between. CDR3 residues: CASSLYPQGQSNEKLFF. The CDR3 region has the DNA TGTGCCAGCAGCTTATATCCCCAAGGACAGTCGAATGAAAAACTGTTTTTT. Together with reference TRBV7-2 and TRBJ1-4, the CDR3 gives the full variable domain: GAGVSQSPSNKVTEKGKDVELRCDPISGHTALYWYRQSLGQGLEFLIYFQGNSAPDKSGLPSDRFSAERTGGSVSTLTIQRTQQEDSAVYLCASSLYPQGQSNEKLFFGSGTQLSVL.

This clone was counted once. The chain carries TRBV6-5 and TRBJ2-7; 9 nucleotides line up with TRBD1. Germline V lookup: CDR1 MNHEY, CDR2 SVGAGI. This CDR3 has 14 amino acids. The V and J ends lost 6 bases and 6 bases, in that order; junction bases with no gene match: 9. CDR3 sequence: CASRQRDRASEQYF. The CDR3 coding sequence is TGTGCCAGCAGACAACGGGACAGGGCCTCCGAGCAGTACTTC.

V is TRBV6-5 and J is TRBJ2-7; 12 positions match TRBD1. CDR3 length equals 14 residues. The germline CDR1 and CDR2 sequences are MNHEY and SVGAGI. The J segment lost 6 bases and the V segment lost 6 bases, leaving 6 bases of the junction unmatched. Written as DNA, the CDR3 is TGTGCCAGCAGAGGGACAGGGGGCGGCCTCGAGCAGTACTTC. Protein: CASRGTGGGLEQYF.

The J gene is TRBJ2-1, the V gene TRBV30; 8 bases are a match to TRBD2. Per germline, CDR1 GTSNPN and CDR2 SVGIG (reference sequence). V dropped 0 bases and J dropped 9; count of bases not matched to a gene: 13. The CDR3 totals 16 residues. CDR3 sequence reads: CAWSVRIAGSEGEQFF. Here the CDR3 DNA reads TGTGCCTGGAGTGTACGGATAGCGGGATCAGAGGGTGAGCAGTTCTTC.

The chain has TRBV27 and TRBJ1-2; a weak D match, TRBD1 (5 bases). The CDR3 totals 14 residues. Germline-derived CDR1 and CDR2 are MNHEY and SMNVEV (reference sequence). The germline V and J ends were trimmed by 5 bases and 4 bases, with 14 bases remaining between them. The CDR3 loop reads CASSPQVEGYGYTF. The CDR3 DNA reads as TGTGCCAGCAGTCCACAGGTAGAGGGCTATGGCTACACCTTC.

The CDR3, as DNA: TGCGCCAGCAGCTTGGATAGCGGGAGGGAGACCCAGTACTTC. Translation: CASSLDSGRETQYF. V is TRBV5-1 and J is TRBJ2-5, with 10 nucleotides matching TRBD2. The CDR3 consists of 14 residues. The trim removed 0 bases at V and 5 bases at J, leaving 1 base unmatched. The V gene's germline CDR1 is SGHRS and CDR2 YFSETQ.

On this clone: The same CDR3 arises from other DNA sequences in this sample as well. J is TRBJ1-1 and V is TRBV7-9; possibly TRBD1 for D (6 bases). From germline, CDR1 is SEHNR and CDR2 FQNEAQ (reference sequence). Trimming took 5 bases from V and 0 from J, leaving 10 bases between them. The CDR3 length is 14 residues. CDR3 protein: CASSLGAVNTEAFF. As DNA, the CDR3 is TGTGCCAGCAGCCTGGGGGCGGTGAACACTGAAGCTTTCTTT.

The chain uses TRBV7-9 and TRBJ2-1; 8 nucleotides match TRBD2. The CDR3 contains 14 residues. CDR1 and CDR2 from the germline V gene are SEHNR and FQNEAQ (reference sequence). Losses at the gene ends were 5 bases for V and 6 bases for J; bases not matched to a gene: 6. DNA of the CDR3: TGTGCCAGCAGCCGGGGGGGTCTGGGCAATGAGCAGTTCTTC. The encoded protein is CASSRGGLGNEQFF.

This clone was observed at least ten times. Other nucleotide sequences from this sample produce the same CDR3. This sequence joins TRBV18 and TRBJ2-2; possible D gene TRBD1, 5 bases. This CDR3 has 15 residues. CDR1 is KGHSH, CDR2 LQKENI, per germline. Trimming cost V 1 base and J 5 bases, with 11 bases left between them. The CDR3 sequence: CASSPHAGLTGELFF. The CDR3 region has the DNA TGTGCCAGCTCACCACACGCAGGGTTGACCGGGGAGCTGTTTTTT. The whole variable domain, remainder taken from reference TRBV18 and TRBJ2-2, is NAGVMQNPRHLVRRRGQEARLRCSPMKGHSHVYWYRQLPEEGLKFMVYLQKENIIDESGMPKERFSAEFPKEGPSILRIQQVVRGDSAAYFCASSPHAGLTGELFFGEGSRLTVL.

This clone was detected a few times. The chain uses TRBV7-8 and TRBJ1-5; 9 positions agree with TRBD1. V trimming: 5 bases; J trimming: 9 bases; junction bases outside the gene matches: 14. The CDR3 is made up of 16 amino acids. Germline loops: CDR1 SGHVS, CDR2 FQNEAQ. This CDR3 is CASSGPGQGRGGPQHF. CDR3 DNA sequence: TGTGCCAGCAGCGGTCCGGGACAGGGCCGTGGAGGGCCCCAGCATTTT.

About this clone itself: Other DNA sequences within the sample encode an identical CDR3. The gene calls are TRBV5-1 and TRBJ2-3; 8 bases match TRBD2. The ends lost 0 bases at V and 4 bases at J; junction bases unmatched: 4. The CDR3 sequence is 15 residues long. CDR1 and CDR2 (germline): SGHRS, YFSETQ. The CDR3 DNA sequence: TGCGCCAGCAGCTTGGCGCTAGCGGGCGCAGATACGCAGTATTTT. Its translation is CASSLALAGADTQYF. Based on the CDR3 plus reference TRBV5-1 and TRBJ2-3, the full variable domain is KAGVTQTPRYLIKTRGQQVTLSCSPISGHRSVSWYQQTPGQGLQFLFEYFSETQRNKGNFPGRFSGRQFSNSRSEMNVSTLELGDSALYLCASSLALAGADTQYFGPGTRLTVL.

This clone was detected many times. The chain couples TRBV5-1 to TRBJ1-2; 12 positions match TRBD1. V shed 4 bases, J shed 7 bases, and the junction held 8 bases outside the gene matches. CDR1 and CDR2 (germline): SGHRS, YFSETQ. The CDR3 runs 15 residues. CDR3 protein: CASSAGQGAPGGYTF. CDR3 coding DNA: TGCGCCAGCAGCGCGGGACAGGGGGCGCCGGGTGGCTACACCTTC.

DNA for the CDR3: TGTGCCAGCAGCGTAGAGGCTAGAAGCTACAATGAGCAGTTCTTC. Residues: CASSVEARSYNEQFF. The gene calls are TRBV9 and TRBJ2-1; D is unclear. Trimming stripped 0 bases from V and 3 bases from J, with 10 bases between. Per germline, CDR1 SGDLS and CDR2 YYNGEE. CDR3 size: 15 residues.

This clone has only a few counts. The chain uses TRBV6-4 and TRBJ2-1; 7 nucleotides align to TRBD2. The CDR3 has 14 residues. Germline V gene lookup returns CDR1 MRHNA and CDR2 SNTAGT. V dropped 4 bases and J dropped 8; count of bases not matched to a gene: 8. The DNA for the CDR3 is TGTGCCAGCAGTGGAGGGCTAGCGGCCGATGAGCAGTTCTTC. Translating it yields CASSGGLAADEQFF.

The genes are TRBV14 and TRBJ1-5; D perhaps matches TRBD1 (5 bases). Per the germline V gene, CDR1 is SGHDN and CDR2 is FVKESK. The CDR3 consists of 14 residues. V lost 5 bases and J 0 bases, leaving 8 bases between the germline ends. CDR3 protein: CASSVRGSNQPQHF. The DNA of the CDR3 is TGTGCCAGCAGCGTAAGGGGTAGCAATCAGCCCCAGCATTTT.

The CDR3 sequence is CATSRDLSLPYEQYF. The CDR3 bases are TGTGCCACCAGCAGAGATCTGAGCCTTCCCTACGAGCAGTACTTC. V gene TRBV15 combines with J gene TRBJ2-7; D gene uncertain. The CDR3 sequence is 15 residues long. V was pared by 0 bases and J by 2 bases, with 11 bases between. Germline V gives CDR1 LNHNV, CDR2 YYDKDF (reference sequence).

In its sample, this clone was seen a few times. This sequence joins TRBV6-5 and TRBJ2-6; D remains ambiguous. This CDR3 region has 12 residues. Germline values: CDR1 MNHEY, CDR2 SVGAGI. Deletions cut 6 bases from V and 2 bases from J, with 2 bases between. The DNA of the CDR3 is TGTGCCAGCAGAGCTGGGGCCAACGTCCTGACTTTC. The encoded protein is CASRAGANVLTF.

The chain has TRBV28 and TRBJ1-2, with 10 bases fitting TRBD1. Germline lookup yields CDR1 MDHEN and CDR2 SYDVKM. The CDR3 spans 18 residues. The V segment lost 2 bases and the J segment 8 bases; nucleotides outside the gene matches: 17. The CDR3 region has the DNA TGTGCCAGCAGTTTAATTTTCTGGACAGGGGGGAGTCCTGCAGGCTACACCTTC. Its protein product is CASSLIFWTGGSPAGYTF.

The V and J genes are TRBV6-5 and TRBJ1-4; D gene unclear. The CDR3 is 13 amino acids. Trimming took 2 bases from V and 7 from J, leaving 8 bases between them. CDR1 MNHEY and CDR2 SVGAGI come from the germline V gene. The CDR3 DNA reads as TGTGCCAGCAGTTACGTTAGCGGTGAAAAACTGTTTTTT. Protein: CASSYVSGEKLFF.

The chain has TRBV30 and TRBJ2-3, with TRBD1 as a possible D gene (6 bases). The V end lost 0 bases, the J end lost 3 bases, and 10 bases lay between the germline ends. There are 14 residues in the CDR3. Germline V gene sequence: CDR1 GTSNPN, CDR2 SVGIG (reference sequence). CDR3 coding DNA: TGTGCCTGGAGTGTACAGGGTAGGACAGATACGCAGTATTTT. It yields the protein CAWSVQGRTDTQYF.

The chain links TRBV5-1 to TRBJ2-7; 9 bases are shared with TRBD2. Germline V gene sequence: CDR1 SGHRS, CDR2 YFSETQ. With V trimmed by 3 bases and J by 2 bases, 12 bases remained unmatched. This CDR3 spans 17 amino acids. DNA for the CDR3: TGCGCCAGCAGCTCCCGCTACCGGACTAGCGAGGCCTACGAGCAGTACTTC. Amino acids: CASSSRYRTSEAYEQYF. Together with reference TRBV5-1 and TRBJ2-7, the CDR3 gives the full variable domain: KAGVTQTPRYLIKTRGQQVTLSCSPISGHRSVSWYQQTPGQGLQFLFEYFSETQRNKGNFPGRFSGRQFSNSRSEMNVSTLELGDSALYLCASSSRYRTSEAYEQYFGPGTRLTVT.

CDR3 amino acids: CASSRGGQPQHF. The CDR3 DNA reads TGTGCCAGCAGCAGAGGGGGTCAGCCCCAGCATTTT. This sequence joins TRBV21-1 and TRBJ1-5; the table's D call, TRBD1, has no DNA check behind it. TRBV21-1 is given as a pseudogene. This CDR3 contains 12 residues.

Only one count was recorded for this clone. The V gene is TRBV25-1, the J gene TRBJ1-6, with a tentative D call TRBD1 (6 bases). Germline V CDR1 and CDR2: MGHDK, SYGVNS. Trimming pared 4 bases from V and 7 bases from J, leaving 14 bases between. There are 15 residues in the CDR3. In nucleotides, the CDR3 is TGTGCCAGCAGTGGGGGGACACGGCCGAATTCACCCCTCCACTTT. Its translation is CASSGGTRPNSPLHF.

CDR3: CASSGTGATDTQYF. The CDR3, as DNA: TGTGCCAGCAGCGGGACAGGGGCCACAGATACGCAGTATTTT. This chain joins TRBV11-3 and TRBJ2-3, with 10 bases identical to TRBD1. The V and J ends lost 5 bases and 2 bases, in that order; junction bases with no gene match: 1. The germline V gene has CDR1 SGHNT and CDR2 YENEEA. This CDR3 has 14 residues.

This rearrangement joins TRBV7-2 to TRBJ1-4; no reliable D call. The CDR3 consists of 14 residues. The germline CDR1 and CDR2 sequences are SGHTA and FQGNSA. V lost 3 bases to trimming and J lost 5 bases, with 10 bases between them. This CDR3 reads CASSFGTLNEKLFF. The CDR3 DNA is TGTGCCAGCAGCTTTGGTACCCTCAATGAAAAACTGTTTTTT.

This chain links TRBV6-6 with TRBJ1-5; 9 bases are shared with TRBD1. This CDR3 contains 15 residues. J lost 2 bases, V lost 6 bases, and 5 bases had no gene match. Germline V lookup: CDR1 MNHNY, CDR2 SVGAGI (reference sequence). The chain's CDR3 is CASSGTGYGNQPQHF. CDR3 coding DNA: TGTGCCAGCAGCGGGACAGGGTACGGCAATCAGCCCCAGCATTTT.

The chain joins TRBV7-3 to TRBJ2-3; 11 bases line up with TRBD2. Germline trimming cut 2 bases from V and 4 bases from J; bases unmatched to any gene: 14. CDR1 and CDR2 from the germline V gene are SGHTA and FQGTGA. This CDR3 comprises 19 residues. The DNA of the CDR3 is TGTGCCAGCAGCTTAGGGCTGAGTGTAACTAGCGGGAGATCAGATACGCAGTATTTT. Protein: CASSLGLSVTSGRSDTQYF.

CDR3 nucleotide sequence: TGCGCCAGCAGCTTGGGGGGGACAGTCGGCCACTCTGGAAACACCATATATTTT. Its protein is CASSLGGTVGHSGNTIYF. The rearrangement links TRBV5-1 to TRBJ1-3, with TRBD1 matching 7 bases. This CDR3 contains 18 residues. Germline-derived CDR1 and CDR2 are SGHRS and YFSETQ. Trimming removed 0 bases from V and 0 bases from J; junction bases left unmatched: 9.